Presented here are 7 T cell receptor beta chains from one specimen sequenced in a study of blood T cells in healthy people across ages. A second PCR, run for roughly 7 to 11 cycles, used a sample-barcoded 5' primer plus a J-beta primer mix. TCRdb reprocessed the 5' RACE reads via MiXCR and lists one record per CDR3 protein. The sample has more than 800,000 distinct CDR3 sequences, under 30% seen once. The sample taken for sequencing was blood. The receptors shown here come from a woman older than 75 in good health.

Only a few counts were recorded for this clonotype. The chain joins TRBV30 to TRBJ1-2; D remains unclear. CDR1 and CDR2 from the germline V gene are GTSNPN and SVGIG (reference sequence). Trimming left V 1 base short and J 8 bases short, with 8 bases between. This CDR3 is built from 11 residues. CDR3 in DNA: TGTGCCTGGAGTGAAGGGCCAGGCTACACCTTC. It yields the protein CAWSEGPGYTF.

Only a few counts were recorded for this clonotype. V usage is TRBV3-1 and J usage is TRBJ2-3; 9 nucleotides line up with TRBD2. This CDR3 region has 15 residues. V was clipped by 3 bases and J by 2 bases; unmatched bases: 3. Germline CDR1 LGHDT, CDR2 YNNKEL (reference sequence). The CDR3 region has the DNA TGTGCCAGCAGCCATCTAGCGGGATACACAGATACGCAGTATTTT. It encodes CASSHLAGYTDTQYF.

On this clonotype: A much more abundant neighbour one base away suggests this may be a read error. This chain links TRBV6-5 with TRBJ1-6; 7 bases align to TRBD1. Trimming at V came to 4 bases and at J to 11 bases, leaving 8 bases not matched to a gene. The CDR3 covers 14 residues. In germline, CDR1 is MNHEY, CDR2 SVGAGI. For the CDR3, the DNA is TGTGCCAGCAGTTTGACAGGGCAAAATCCACCCCTCCACTTT. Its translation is CASSLTGQNPPLHF.

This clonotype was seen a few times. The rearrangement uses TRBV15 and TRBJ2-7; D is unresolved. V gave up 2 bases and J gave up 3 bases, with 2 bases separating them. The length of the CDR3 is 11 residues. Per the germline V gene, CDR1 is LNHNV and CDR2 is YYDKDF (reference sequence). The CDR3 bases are TGTGCCACCAGCAGAAACTACGAGCAGTACTTC. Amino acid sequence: CATSRNYEQYF.

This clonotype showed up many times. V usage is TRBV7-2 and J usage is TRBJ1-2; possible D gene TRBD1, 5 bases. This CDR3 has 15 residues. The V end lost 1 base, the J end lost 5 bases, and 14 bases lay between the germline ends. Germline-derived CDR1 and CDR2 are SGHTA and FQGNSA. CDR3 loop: CASSLGAGSQYGYTF. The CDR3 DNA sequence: TGTGCCAGCAGCTTAGGGGCAGGGAGCCAGTATGGCTACACCTTC. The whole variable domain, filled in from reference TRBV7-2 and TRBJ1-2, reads GAGVSQSPSNKVTEKGKDVELRCDPISGHTALYWYRQSLGQGLEFLIYFQGNSAPDKSGLPSDRFSAERTGGSVSTLTIQRTQQEDSAVYLCASSLGAGSQYGYTFGSGTRLTVV.

The CDR3 sequence: CASSLSVRQGYTEAFF. The CDR3, as DNA: TGTGCCAGCAGTTTATCGGTGCGACAGGGGTACACTGAAGCTTTCTTT. The chain couples TRBV27 to TRBJ1-1; 8 bases match TRBD1. The CDR3 has 16 amino acids. The V gene end was trimmed by 0 bases and the J gene end by 3 bases; junction bases not matched to a gene: 6. From germline, CDR1 is MNHEY and CDR2 SMNVEV (reference sequence).

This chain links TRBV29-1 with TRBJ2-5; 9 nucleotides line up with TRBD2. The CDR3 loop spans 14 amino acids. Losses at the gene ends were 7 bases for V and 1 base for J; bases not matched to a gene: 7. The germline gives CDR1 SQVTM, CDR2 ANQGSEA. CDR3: CSGSSGRLQETQYF. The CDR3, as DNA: TGCAGCGGGTCCAGCGGGAGGCTCCAAGAGACCCAGTACTTC.